The T cell receptor beta chain described here comes from a study of blood T cells in healthy people across ages. Study overall: Per every two T cells, about one barcoded beta molecule was captured by template switching. Study-level results: Measured against age, TCR beta diversity per million T cells decreased in a roughly linear manner.

At least 5.5 micrograms of total RNA were extracted per sample. Trimming took 5 bases from V and 4 from J; bases not matched to a gene: 10. The CDR3 is 14 amino acids. Germline CDR1 is SQVTM and CDR2 is ANQGSEA. It was with a sample-barcoded 5' primer and a J-beta primer mix that a second PCR of about 7 to 12 cycles was run. TCRdb processed the 5' RACE reads anew with MiXCR; each CDR3 protein has one entry. The sample includes around 1,500,000 distinct CDR3 sequences, about 28% of them seen just once. As for this clonotype: The antigen remains unidentified.

The sequence came from a woman in her 30s in good health. This sequence joins TRBV29-1 and TRBJ1-2; 7 nucleotides align to TRBD1. Specimen: blood. This CDR3 reads CSVPRQGYSYGYTF. For the CDR3, the DNA is TGCAGCGTTCCTCGACAGGGATACAGCTATGGCTACACCTTC.